The 19 T cell receptor beta chains listed next were all sequenced from one sample in a study of cytomegalovirus exposure and HLA in healthy donors. PCR involved 60 Vbeta and 13 Jbeta primers. Profiled with immunoSEQ multiplex PCR; TCRdb holds only in-frame clones, not every one. The table lists 20,000 to 30,000 clones, more than 75% of them singletons, with approximately 4.9% in the top ten. Sequences were obtained from PBMCs. The receptors derive from a male donor in good health and CMV-seronegative.

For the CDR3, the DNA is TGTGCCAGCAGCCCAGTCTCTGGCGGGGAGCTGTTTTTT. Residues: CASSPVSGGELFF. V usage is TRBV7-8 and J usage is TRBJ2-2; D unclear. The CDR3 consists of 13 residues. V dropped 5 bases and J dropped 7 bases, with 11 bases sitting between them. CDR1 and CDR2 (germline): SGHVS, FQNEAQ.

The rearrangement links TRBV5-6 to TRBJ2-5, with D maybe TRBD2 (5 bases). CDR1 and CDR2 (germline): SGHDT, YYEEEE. Deletions cut 4 bases from V and 5 bases from J, with 12 bases between. The CDR3 spans 13 residues. DNA for the CDR3: TGTGCCAGCAGCCTTTGGTCGGGGGAGACCCAGTACTTC. Protein: CASSLWSGETQYF.

The chain uses TRBV23-1 and TRBJ2-7; D unresolved. TRBV23-1 is marked as an open reading frame, function uncertain. CDR3 length: 16 residues. Trimming shortened V by 0 bases and J by 2 bases, and 14 bases separated the two germline ends. Here the CDR3 DNA reads TGCGCCAGCAGTCAATCGTCTTTACCAGAAACCTACGAGCAGTACTTC. It codes for CASSQSSLPETYEQYF.

The rearrangement joins TRBV30 to TRBJ1-6; 11 nucleotides line up with TRBD1. Germline V gene data show CDR1 as GTSNPN and CDR2 as SVGIG (reference sequence). Trimming removed 3 bases from V and 9 bases from J; junction bases left unmatched: 13. This CDR3 region has 17 residues. The CDR3 here is CAWSRDRGILIGSPLHF. The CDR3 region has the DNA TGTGCCTGGAGCCGGGACAGGGGGATTTTGATAGGTTCACCCCTCCACTTT.

This chain connects TRBV2 to TRBJ2-3, with D tentatively TRBD2 (6 bases). V was pared by 7 bases and J by 2 bases, with 10 bases between. The CDR3 is 13 residues long. From germline, CDR1 is SNHLY and CDR2 FYNNEI. CDR3 nucleotides: TGTGCCAGCACCCGGGGGAACACAGATACGCAGTATTTT. Translation: CASTRGNTDTQYF.

This clone was counted a single time. The rearrangement joins TRBV27 to TRBJ2-2, with 8 bases lining up with TRBD2. The CDR3 has 16 amino acids. Germline lookup yields CDR1 MNHEY and CDR2 SMNVEV (reference sequence). The junction had 7 bases not matched to a gene; V was cut back by 3 bases and J by 4 bases. The CDR3 DNA reads TGTGCCAGCAGTTTCATTTCAGCGGGAGTCACCGGGGAGCTGTTTTTT. The encoded protein is CASSFISAGVTGELFF.

The chain couples TRBV9 to TRBJ2-1, with 10 nucleotides matching TRBD1. J was trimmed by 4 bases and V by 4 bases; bases with no gene match: 8. Germline V gene sequence: CDR1 SGDLS, CDR2 YYNGEE. CDR3 size: 16 residues. The CDR3, as DNA: TGTGCCAGCAGCTCACTGGTGGGACAGGGGTACAATGAGCAGTTCTTC. Residues: CASSSLVGQGYNEQFF.

The gene calls are TRBV4-3 and TRBJ2-5; 9 nucleotides line up with TRBD1. The J call may be wrong; the DNA end is better matched by TRBJ2-7. The germline V gene encodes CDR1 LGHNA and CDR2 YSLEER. The CDR3 is made up of 19 amino acids. The CDR3, as DNA: TGCGCCAGCAGCCACACCCCGGGACAGGGAGTTTATGGAGCCTACGAGCAGTACTTC. Its protein product is CASSHTPGQGVYGAYEQYF.

J is TRBJ2-6 and V is TRBV7-2; TRBD1 might be the D (5 bases). CDR3 length equals 16 residues. CDR1 is SGHTA, CDR2 FQGNSA, per germline. V lost 4 bases and J lost 4, with 14 bases in between. Written as DNA, the CDR3 is TGTGCCAGCAGCTCCAGGGTACAGATCGGGGCCAACGTCCTGACTTTC. This translates into CASSSRVQIGANVLTF. The full variable domain, its missing parts supplied by reference TRBV7-2 and TRBJ2-6, is GAGVSQSPSNKVTEKGKDVELRCDPISGHTALYWYRQSLGQGLEFLIYFQGNSAPDKSGLPSDRFSAERTGGSVSTLTIQRTQQEDSAVYLCASSSRVQIGANVLTFGAGSRLTVL.

This chain uses TRBV29-1 with TRBJ2-5; weak D call: TRBD1 (6 bases). This CDR3 spans 13 amino acids. In germline, CDR1 is SQVTM, CDR2 ANQGSEA. V lost 7 bases, J lost 1 base, and 13 bases lay in between. CDR3 region: CSAADSTQETQYF. CDR3 in DNA: TGCAGCGCCGCGGACAGTACCCAAGAGACCCAGTACTTC. Combining the CDR3 with reference TRBV29-1 and TRBJ2-5 gives the whole variable domain SAVISQKPSRDICQRGTSLTIQCQVDSQVTMMFWYRQQPGQSLTLIATANQGSEATYESGFVIDKFPISRPNLTFSTLTVSNMSPEDSSIYLCSAADSTQETQYFGPGTRLLVL.

V is TRBV19 and J is TRBJ2-3; TRBD1 matches 7 bases. Germline V gene lookup returns CDR1 LNHDA and CDR2 SQIVND (reference sequence). The trim removed 4 bases at V and 3 bases at J, leaving 10 bases unmatched. The CDR3 is made up of 16 amino acids. DNA of the CDR3: TGTGCCAGTAGTACGATAAGACAGGGTCGGACAGATACGCAGTATTTT. This codes for CASSTIRQGRTDTQYF.

This rearrangement joins TRBV12-1 to TRBJ2-7; the table's D gene call, TRBD2, was not cross checked with the DNA. TRBV12-1 is noted as a pseudogene. CDR3 length: 16 residues. As DNA, the CDR3 is TGTGCCAGCAGCCCCTGGGGTAGCGGGGGAACCTACGAGCAGTACTTC. This encodes CASSPWGSGGTYEQYF.

The chain uses TRBV11-2 and TRBJ2-7; TRBD2 matches 7 bases. This CDR3 comprises 16 residues. Germline V CDR1 and CDR2: SGHAT, FQNNGV. The J segment lost 3 bases and the V segment lost 5 bases, leaving 13 bases of the junction unmatched. DNA for the CDR3: TGTGCCAGCAGCGCAGGAGCTAGCGGAGACAGCTACGAGCAGTACTTC. This encodes CASSAGASGDSYEQYF.

This chain joins TRBV7-9 and TRBJ2-7, with TRBD2 matching 7 bases. This CDR3 comprises 14 residues. The V segment lost 3 bases and the J segment 5 bases; nucleotides outside the gene matches: 7. Per the germline V gene, CDR1 is SEHNR and CDR2 is FQNEAQ (reference sequence). CDR3 in DNA: TGTGCCAGCAGCTTCGGGGGGTCTCGGCACGAGCAGTACTTC. It yields the protein CASSFGGSRHEQYF.

CDR3 sequence reads: CASSEALAGGYEQYF. In nucleotides, the CDR3 is TGTGCCAGCAGTGAAGCGCTAGCGGGGGGCTACGAGCAGTACTTC. V is TRBV6-1 and J is TRBJ2-7; 11 positions match TRBD2. The germline V gene encodes CDR1 MNHNS and CDR2 SASEGT. V shed 0 bases and J 3 bases; nucleotides not matched to a gene: 1. The CDR3 length is 15 residues.

The V gene is TRBV29-1, the J gene TRBJ1-1; D call uncertain. This CDR3 contains 12 residues. Germline V gene lookup returns CDR1 SQVTM and CDR2 ANQGSEA. Trimming stripped 3 bases from V and 5 bases from J, with 10 bases between. The CDR3 reads CSVDGPGTEAFF. CDR3 coding DNA: TGCAGCGTTGATGGGCCGGGGACTGAAGCTTTCTTT.

The rearrangement links TRBV9 to TRBJ1-4; D perhaps matches TRBD1 (6 bases). Looked up from germline, CDR1 is SGDLS and CDR2 is YYNGEE. The CDR3 consists of 14 residues. V lost 4 bases to trimming and J lost 6 bases, with 13 bases between them. As DNA, the CDR3 is TGTGCCAGCAGCCCACCGGGACATTATGAAAAACTGTTTTTT. The encoded protein is CASSPPGHYEKLFF.

The chain is built from TRBV29-1 and TRBJ2-2; 11 nucleotides agree with TRBD1. With 6 bases clipped from V and 7 bases from J, the junction kept 10 bases outside the gene matches. CDR1 SQVTM and CDR2 ANQGSEA come from the germline V gene. CDR3 length: 15 residues. Here the CDR3 reads CSVRGTGGFNGELFF. CDR3 DNA sequence: TGCAGCGTCCGAGGGACAGGGGGTTTTAACGGGGAGCTGTTTTTT.

The table lists this clone with a few counts. The rearrangement uses TRBV6-4 and TRBJ1-1; D remains ambiguous. Trimming removed 3 bases from V and 2 bases from J, with 7 bases in between. This CDR3 contains 13 residues. The germline gives CDR1 MRHNA, CDR2 SNTAGT. The chain's CDR3 is CASSEERNTEAFF. CDR3 coding DNA: TGTGCCAGCAGTGAAGAGAGAAACACTGAAGCTTTCTTT.